These 5 T cell receptor beta chains were all obtained from the same sample, sequenced in a study of cytomegalovirus exposure and HLA in healthy donors. The primer mix had 60 Vbeta and 13 Jbeta primers. Libraries were prepared by immunoSEQ multiplex PCR; TCRdb keeps only in-frame clonotypes and omits some of them. The sample yields about 160,000 clones, about 82% seen once. Sequencing was carried out using PBMCs. The receptors here all came from a male donor in good health and CMV-seronegative.

The chain couples TRBV5-1 to TRBJ2-2; 9 positions match TRBD1. The V segment lost 4 bases and the J segment 7 bases; nucleotides outside the gene matches: 11. Germline V gene data show CDR1 as SGHRS and CDR2 as YFSETQ. The CDR3 has 16 residues. The CDR3 reads CASSMPGTGRGGELFF. CDR3 coding DNA: TGCGCCAGCAGCATGCCCGGGACAGGGAGGGGCGGGGAGCTGTTTTTT.

The V gene is TRBV6-5, the J gene TRBJ2-1; 9 bases map to TRBD2. With V trimmed by 7 bases and J by 0 bases, 4 bases remained unmatched. Per germline, CDR1 MNHEY and CDR2 SVGAGI. CDR3 length: 15 amino acids. The CDR3 DNA sequence: TGTGCCAGCAAAAGCGGGAGGAACTCCTACAATGAGCAGTTCTTC. Protein product: CASKSGRNSYNEQFF.

The V call is TRBV29-1, the J call TRBJ1-2; no clear D gene. V was cut by 7 bases and J by 6 bases, with 18 bases left in between. The CDR3 totals 13 residues. The germline CDR1 and CDR2 sequences are SQVTM and ANQGSEA. Here the CDR3 reads CSGQQSVGHGYTF. The CDR3 DNA reads as TGCAGCGGCCAGCAGTCCGTTGGGCATGGCTACACCTTC.

The chain recombines TRBV27 with TRBJ2-7, with 13 nucleotides matching TRBD2. After removal of 5 bases from V and 6 bases from J, the junction contained 7 bases not matched to a gene. This CDR3 region has 15 residues. Per germline, CDR1 MNHEY and CDR2 SMNVEV (reference sequence). CDR3 amino acids: CASSPTLAGGLEQYF. DNA of the CDR3: TGTGCCAGCAGTCCTACACTAGCGGGGGGGCTCGAGCAGTACTTC.

The J gene is TRBJ1-1, the V gene TRBV7-3; 9 bases are a match to TRBD1. The germline gives CDR1 SGHTA, CDR2 FQGTGA. J lost 3 bases, V lost 5 bases, and 10 bases had no gene match. This CDR3 contains 16 residues. CDR3 in DNA: TGTGCCAGCAGCGAACAGGGGGCGAGTCTGTACACTGAAGCTTTCTTT. Amino acid sequence: CASSEQGASLYTEAFF.